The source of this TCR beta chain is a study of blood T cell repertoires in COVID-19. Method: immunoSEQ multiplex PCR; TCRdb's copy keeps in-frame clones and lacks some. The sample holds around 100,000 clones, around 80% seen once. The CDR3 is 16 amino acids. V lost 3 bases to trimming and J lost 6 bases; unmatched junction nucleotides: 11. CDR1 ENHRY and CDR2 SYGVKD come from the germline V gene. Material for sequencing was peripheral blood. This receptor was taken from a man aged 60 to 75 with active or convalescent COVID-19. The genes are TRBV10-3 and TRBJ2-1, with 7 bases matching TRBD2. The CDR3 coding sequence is TGTGCCATCAGTGATGTCCGCGGGAGAAGGGTCAATGAGCAGTTCTTC. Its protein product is CAISDVRGRRVNEQFF.